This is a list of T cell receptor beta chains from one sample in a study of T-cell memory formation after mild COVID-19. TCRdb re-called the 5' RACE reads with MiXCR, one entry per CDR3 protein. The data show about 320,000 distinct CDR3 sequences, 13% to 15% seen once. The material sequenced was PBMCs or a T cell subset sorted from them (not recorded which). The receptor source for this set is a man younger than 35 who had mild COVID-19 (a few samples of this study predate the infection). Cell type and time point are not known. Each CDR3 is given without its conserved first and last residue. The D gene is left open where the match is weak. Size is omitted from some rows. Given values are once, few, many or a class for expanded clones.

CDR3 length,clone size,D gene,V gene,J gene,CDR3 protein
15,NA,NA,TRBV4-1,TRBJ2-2,ASSQKAKAGVGGELF
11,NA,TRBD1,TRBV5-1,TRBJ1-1,ASSEDQGERAF
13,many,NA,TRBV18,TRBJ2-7,ASSDGSLGPYEQY
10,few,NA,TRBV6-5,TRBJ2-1,ASSYYGDEQF
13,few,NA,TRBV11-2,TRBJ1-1,ASSLAGAMNTEAF
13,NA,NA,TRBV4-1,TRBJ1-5,ASSGEHRSNQPQH
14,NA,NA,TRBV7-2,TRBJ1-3,ASSRAGPISGNTIY
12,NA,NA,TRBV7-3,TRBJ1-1,ASRKRGSDTEAF
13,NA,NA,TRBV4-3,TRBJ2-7,ASSQEQSSSYEQY
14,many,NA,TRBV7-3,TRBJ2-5,ASSLSGPSLGETQY
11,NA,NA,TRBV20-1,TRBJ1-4,SASPTSSGKLF